These 21 T cell receptor beta chains share one sample of origin, sequenced in a study of blood T cell repertoires in COVID-19. The repertoire was sequenced with immunoSEQ multiplex PCR; TCRdb's copy has only in-frame clones and lacks some. In the table there are some 270,000 clones, roughly 80% of which are singletons. The sequenced sample was PBMCs or T cells enriched from blood (not recorded which). These receptors were taken from a man aged 45-65 years who had recovered from COVID-19.

CDR3 nucleotide sequence: TGCGCCAGCAGTGACGTCCGGGGGGCGCAGTATTTT. Translated, it gives CASSDVRGAQYF. This chain links TRBV10-1 with TRBJ2-3; 7 nucleotides align to TRBD2. Per germline, CDR1 WNHNN and CDR2 SYGVQD (reference sequence). The CDR3 covers 12 residues. The V segment lost 3 bases and the J segment 10 bases; nucleotides outside the gene matches: 4.

The rearrangement uses TRBV11-2 and TRBJ2-5, with a weak D call TRBD2 (5 bases). Per the germline V gene, CDR1 is SGHAT and CDR2 is FQNNGV. The CDR3 contains 15 residues. Trimming stripped 2 bases from V and 3 bases from J, with 13 bases between. CDR3 loop: CASSLRGFIEETQYF. CDR3 DNA sequence: TGTGCCAGCAGCTTACGGGGATTCATCGAAGAGACCCAGTACTTC. Full variable domain (missing parts from reference TRBV11-2 and TRBJ2-5): EAGVAQSPRYKIIEKRQSVAFWCNPISGHATLYWYQQILGQGPKLLIQFQNNGVVDDSQLPKDRFSAERLKGVDSTLKIQPAKLEDSAVYLCASSLRGFIEETQYFGPGTRLLVL.

This chain links TRBV11-2 with TRBJ1-6; perhaps TRBD1 as D (6 bases). The CDR3 sequence is 15 residues long. Trimming took 2 bases from V and 8 from J, leaving 13 bases between them. Germline-derived CDR1 and CDR2 are SGHAT and FQNNGV. CDR3 coding DNA: TGTGCCAGCAGCTTATTCGGACAGACTGATTCACCCCTCCACTTT. As protein: CASSLFGQTDSPLHF.

Details on this clone: The same CDR3 arises from other DNA sequences in this sample as well. The chain links TRBV4-1 to TRBJ2-7, with 9 bases aligning to TRBD1. Trimming removed 1 base from V and 1 base from J; junction bases left unmatched: 2. This CDR3 region has 15 residues. CDR1 and CDR2 from the germline V gene are MGHRA and YSYEKL. The CDR3 DNA reads TGCGCCAGCAGCCAAGGAGGGACAGGGTCCTACGAGCAGTACTTC. It translates to CASSQGGTGSYEQYF.

In this sample, this clone turned up many times. This rearrangement joins TRBV6-2 or TRBV6-3 to TRBJ1-2, with TRBD1 as a possible D gene (6 bases). This CDR3 spans 14 amino acids. V lost 4 bases and J 2 bases, leaving 11 bases between the germline ends. Germline V lookup: CDR1 MNHEY, CDR2 SVGEGT. In DNA, the CDR3 is TGTGCCAGCAGTTTGGACAGAAGAAACTATGGCTACACCTTC. Translating it yields CASSLDRRNYGYTF.

This clone was counted a few times. CDR3 loop: CASSTQSGTGREQYF. The CDR3 DNA reads as TGTGCCAGCAGCACCCAGTCCGGGACAGGGAGAGAGCAGTACTTC. V and J are TRBV9 and TRBJ2-7, with 9 nucleotides matching TRBD1. CDR3 size: 15 residues. The V and J ends lost 4 bases and 7 bases, in that order; junction bases with no gene match: 12. Per the germline V gene, CDR1 is SGDLS and CDR2 is YYNGEE.

The rearrangement links TRBV7-2 to TRBJ2-5; 8 bases match TRBD1. This CDR3 region has 15 residues. CDR1 is SGHTA and CDR2 is FQGNSA in the germline V gene. J gave up 5 bases and V 5 bases, and 10 bases lay outside the gene matches. In DNA form, the CDR3 reads TGTGCCAGCAGCCGGAGCGCAGGGGGCATGGAGACCCAGTACTTC. Translation: CASSRSAGGMETQYF.

The chain uses TRBV7-6 and TRBJ1-2, with TRBD1 matching 8 bases. The CDR3 covers 15 residues. From germline, CDR1 is SGHVS and CDR2 FNYEAQ. V was pared by 5 bases and J by 7 bases, with 12 bases of the junction left unmatched. For the CDR3, the DNA is TGTGCCAGCAGCCCGGACAGGGTTGATGGTCGTGGCTACACCTTC. It translates to CASSPDRVDGRGYTF.

This clone was recorded a few times. The chain employs TRBV19 and TRBJ2-7, with 7 bases fitting TRBD1. Germline CDR1 LNHDA, CDR2 SQIVND (reference sequence). This CDR3 comprises 14 residues. V trimming: 10 bases; J trimming: 6 bases; junction bases outside the gene matches: 15. The CDR3, as DNA: TGTGCCACTACCGTGACAGGGCTCTTCTCCGAGCAGTACTTC. This sequence encodes CATTVTGLFSEQYF.

The chain is built from TRBV2 and TRBJ2-1; the match to TRBD2 covers 13 bases. The CDR3 totals 15 residues. From germline, CDR1 is SNHLY and CDR2 FYNNEI. V lost 7 bases to trimming and J lost 5 bases; unmatched junction nucleotides: 5. The CDR3, as DNA: TGTGCCAGCACCTTGGGACTAGCGGGGAACAATGAGCAGTTCTTC. It yields the protein CASTLGLAGNNEQFF.

This chain joins TRBV5-4 and TRBJ2-5, with TRBD2 identical over 7 bases. The length of the CDR3 is 15 residues. The V segment lost 3 bases and the J segment 4 bases; nucleotides outside the gene matches: 9. CDR1 SGHNT and CDR2 YYREEE come from the germline V gene (reference sequence). The CDR3 nucleotides read TGTGCCAGCAGCTCCTACGAGGGGAGGGGAGAGACCCAGTACTTC. Its translation is CASSSYEGRGETQYF.

The chain is built from TRBV6-2 or TRBV6-3 and TRBJ1-2, with a tentative D call TRBD1 (6 bases). Germline CDR1 and CDR2: MNHEY and SVGEGT. This CDR3 contains 13 residues. V was trimmed by 5 bases and J by 5 bases, leaving 12 bases between them. In DNA, the CDR3 is TGTGCCAGCAGTCTCCAGGGGTCTTATGGCTACACCTTC. Translating it yields CASSLQGSYGYTF.

V is TRBV9 and J is TRBJ2-1, with 16 bases identical to TRBD2. CDR1 SGDLS and CDR2 YYNGEE come from the germline V gene. After removal of 3 bases from V and 15 bases from J, the junction contained 9 bases not matched to a gene. The CDR3 spans 15 residues. CDR3 DNA: TGTGCCAGCAGCGACTCCGGGACTAGCGGGAGGGCCCTGTTCTTC. This encodes CASSDSGTSGRALFF.

The CDR3 coding sequence is TGTGCCAGCAGCTTAGCCGACAGGGCAGTGAAGGCTTTCTTT. It translates to CASSLADRAVKAFF. The genes are TRBV7-9 and TRBJ1-1, with 7 bases fitting TRBD1. Germline CDR1 reads SEHNR; CDR2 reads FQNEAQ (reference sequence). The CDR3 is 14 amino acids. With 0 bases clipped from V and 11 bases from J, the junction kept 9 bases outside the gene matches.

The chain combines TRBV28 with TRBJ2-7, with 9 bases aligning to TRBD2. CDR3 length: 15 amino acids. CDR1 is MDHEN, CDR2 SYDVKM, per germline. Trimming cost V 5 bases and J 3 bases; bases outside gene matches: 8. The CDR3 protein is CASSPGTSLYYEQYF. CDR3 DNA sequence: TGTGCCAGCAGTCCCGGGACTAGCCTTTACTACGAGCAGTACTTC.

The J gene is TRBJ2-5, the V gene TRBV19; no clear D. Germline V gives CDR1 LNHDA, CDR2 SQIVND (reference sequence). V lost 7 bases to trimming and J lost 4 bases, with 19 bases between them. CDR3 length: 15 amino acids. The CDR3 region is CASTFAGTIGETQYF. DNA for the CDR3: TGTGCCAGTACCTTCGCAGGAACCATCGGAGAGACCCAGTACTTC.

The chain employs TRBV2 and TRBJ2-2; 11 bases fit TRBD2. This CDR3 is built from 16 residues. Trimming removed 5 bases from V and 6 bases from J; junction bases left unmatched: 8. Germline CDR1 is SNHLY and CDR2 is FYNNEI. CDR3 in DNA: TGTGCCAGCAGTTACGCCGTAGCGGGAGGGGCCGGGGAGCTGTTTTTT. This gives the protein CASSYAVAGGAGELFF.

The chain joins TRBV11-2 to TRBJ2-5; no firm D call. The CDR3 covers 14 residues. Trimming removed 1 base from V and 2 bases from J, with 8 bases in between. Per germline, CDR1 SGHAT and CDR2 FQNNGV. CDR3 DNA sequence: TGTGCCAGCAGCTTAGGCGGAATACAAGAGACCCAGTACTTC. Its translation is CASSLGGIQETQYF.

The chain is built from TRBV2 and TRBJ2-1; 16 nucleotides align to TRBD2. CDR1 is SNHLY and CDR2 is FYNNEI in the germline V gene. V shed 6 bases, J shed 9 bases, and the junction held 5 bases outside the gene matches. CDR3 size: 15 residues. CDR3 sequence: CASREGLAGGTEQFF. CDR3 DNA sequence: TGTGCCAGCAGGGAGGGACTAGCGGGGGGGACTGAGCAGTTCTTC.

The CDR3 nucleotides read TGTGCCAGCAGCTCGGAGAGCTTTCCTCCGGGGACAGGAAGCTATGGCTACACCTTC. This sequence encodes CASSSESFPPGTGSYGYTF. The rearrangement uses TRBV7-3 and TRBJ1-2, with 8 positions matching TRBD1. V lost 4 bases to trimming and J lost 4 bases; unmatched junction nucleotides: 20. CDR1 SGHTA and CDR2 FQGTGA come from the germline V gene. This CDR3 has 19 residues. Complete variable domain (other parts from reference TRBV7-3 and TRBJ1-2): GAGVSQTPSNKVTEKGKYVELRCDPISGHTALYWYRQSLGQGPEFLIYFQGTGAADDSGLPNDRFFAVRPEGSVSTLKIQRTERGDSAVYLCASSSESFPPGTGSYGYTFGSGTRLTVV.

The rearrangement uses TRBV11-2 and TRBJ2-1; TRBD1 is a possible D gene (5 bases). Looked up from germline, CDR1 is SGHAT and CDR2 is FQNNGV. The V and J ends lost 2 bases and 9 bases respectively, with 14 bases between them. The CDR3 sequence is 14 residues long. CDR3: CASSLSDPQGEQFF. DNA of the CDR3: TGTGCCAGCAGCTTATCCGACCCCCAGGGTGAGCAGTTCTTC.